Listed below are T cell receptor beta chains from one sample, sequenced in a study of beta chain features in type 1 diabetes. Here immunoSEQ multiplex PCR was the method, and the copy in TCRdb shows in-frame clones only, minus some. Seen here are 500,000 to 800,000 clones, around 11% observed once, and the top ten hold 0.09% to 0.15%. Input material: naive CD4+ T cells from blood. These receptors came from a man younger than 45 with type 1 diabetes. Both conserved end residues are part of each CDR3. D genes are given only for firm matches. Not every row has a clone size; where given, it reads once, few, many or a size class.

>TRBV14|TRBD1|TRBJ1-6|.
CASSTRVGTGGSGNSPLHF
TGTGCCAGCAGCACCCGTGTGGGGACAGGGGGCAGTGGTAATTCACCCCTCCACTTT
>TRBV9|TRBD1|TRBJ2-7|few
CASSGTGTAYEQYF
TGTGCCAGCAGCGGGACCGGGACAGCCTACGAGCAGTACTTC
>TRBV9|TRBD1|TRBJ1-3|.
CASSGTGDPGNTIYF
TGTGCCAGCAGCGGAACAGGGGATCCTGGAAACACCATATATTTT
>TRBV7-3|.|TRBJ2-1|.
CASSLLGGAYNEQFF
TGTGCCAGCAGCTTACTTGGGGGCGCTTACAATGAGCAGTTCTTC
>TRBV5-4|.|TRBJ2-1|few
CASSLGENEQFF
TGTGCCAGCAGCTTGGGGGAGAATGAGCAGTTCTTC
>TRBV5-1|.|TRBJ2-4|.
CASSSETAYKNIQYF
TGCGCCAGCAGCTCAGAGACAGCATACAAAAACATTCAGTACTTC
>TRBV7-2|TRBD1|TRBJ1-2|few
CASSGQGDYGYTF
TGTGCCAGCAGCGGACAGGGGGACTATGGCTACACCTTC
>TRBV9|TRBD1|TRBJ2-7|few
CASSPGDRVYEQYF
TGTGCCAGCAGCCCCGGGGACAGGGTCTACGAGCAGTACTTC
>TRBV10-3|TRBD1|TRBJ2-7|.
CAIGRGQGQGGYEQYF
TGTGCCATCGGAAGGGGCCAGGGACAGGGAGGGTACGAGCAGTACTTC
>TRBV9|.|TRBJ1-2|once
CASSPGAGYGYTF
TGTGCCAGCAGCCCGGGGGCTGGCTATGGCTACACCTTC
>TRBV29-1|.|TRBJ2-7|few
CSVQGGGPDFFYEQYF
TGCAGCGTCCAAGGAGGGGGGCCTGATTTTTTCTACGAGCAGTACTTC
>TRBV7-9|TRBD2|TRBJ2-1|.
CASSPPGGGYNEQFF
TGTGCCAGCAGCCCCCCGGGCGGGGGGTACAATGAGCAGTTCTTC
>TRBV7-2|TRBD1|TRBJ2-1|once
CASSLGWDSVYEQFF
TGTGCCAGCAGCTTAGGGTGGGACAGTGTCTATGAGCAGTTCTTC
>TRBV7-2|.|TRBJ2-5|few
CASSLESVGETQYF
TGTGCCAGCAGCTTAGAGTCGGTCGGGGAGACCCAGTACTTC
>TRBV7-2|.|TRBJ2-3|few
CASRGRSSTDTQYF
TGTGCCAGCAGGGGTCGGTCTAGCACAGATACGCAGTATTTT
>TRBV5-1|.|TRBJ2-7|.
CASSPDPGRPYEQYF
TGCGCCAGCAGCCCTGACCCCGGAAGGCCCTACGAGCAGTACTTC
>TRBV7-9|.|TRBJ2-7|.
CASSFSRGYSYEQYF
TGTGCCAGCAGCTTCTCGAGGGGGTACTCCTACGAGCAGTACTTC
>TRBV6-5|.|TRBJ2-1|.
CASSYGGYEQFF
TGTGCCAGCAGTTACGGTGGGTATGAGCAGTTCTTC
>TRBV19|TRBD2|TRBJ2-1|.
CATETGLAGGSSYNEQFF
TGTGCCACCGAGACGGGACTAGCGGGGGGGAGCTCCTACAATGAGCAGTTCTTC
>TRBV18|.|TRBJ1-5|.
CASSPLDTRVGQPQHF
TGTGCCAGCTCACCACTCGACACGAGAGTGGGTCAGCCCCAGCATTTT
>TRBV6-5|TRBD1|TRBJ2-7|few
CASRLQGSSYEQYF
TGTGCCAGCAGGCTACAGGGGAGCTCCTACGAGCAGTACTTC
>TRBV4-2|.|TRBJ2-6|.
CASSPDHSSGANVLTF
TGTGCCAGCAGCCCGGACCACTCCTCTGGGGCCAACGTCCTGACTTTC
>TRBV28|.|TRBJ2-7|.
CASSPGTRSYEQYF
TGTGCCAGCAGTCCCGGGACACGCTCCTACGAGCAGTACTTC
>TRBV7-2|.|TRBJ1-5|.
CASSLAGNSNQPQHF
TGTGCCAGCAGCTTAGCGGGAAATAGCAATCAGCCCCAGCATTTT
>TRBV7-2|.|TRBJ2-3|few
CASSLLPEDTQYF
TGTGCCAGCAGCCTCCTCCCAGAAGATACGCAGTATTTT
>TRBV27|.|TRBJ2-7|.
CASSLGRHSSYEQYF
TGTGCCAGCAGTTTAGGCAGGCATTCCTCCTACGAGCAGTACTTC
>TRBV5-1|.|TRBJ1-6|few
CASSLEGTNSPLHF
TGCGCCAGCAGCTTGGAGGGAACTAATTCACCCCTCCACTTT
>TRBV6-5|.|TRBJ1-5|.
CASSLQESDQPQHF
TGTGCCAGCAGTCTACAGGAATCCGATCAGCCCCAGCATTTT
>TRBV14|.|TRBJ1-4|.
CASSKLGARGEKLFF
TGTGCCAGCAGCAAGCTGGGGGCGCGAGGTGAAAAACTGTTTTTT
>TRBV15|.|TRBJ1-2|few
CATSRDRGDGYTF
TGTGCCACCAGCAGAGACAGGGGTGATGGCTACACCTTC
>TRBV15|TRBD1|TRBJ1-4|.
CATSTDRGVHEKLFF
TGTGCCACCAGTACAGACAGGGGGGTGCATGAAAAACTGTTTTTT
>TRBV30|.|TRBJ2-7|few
CAWSGAYEQYF
TGTGCCTGGAGCGGGGCCTACGAGCAGTACTTC
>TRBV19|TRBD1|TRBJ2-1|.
CASSLDRRYNEQFF
TGTGCCAGTAGTTTGGACAGGAGGTACAATGAGCAGTTCTTC
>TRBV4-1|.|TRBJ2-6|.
CASSQPTGQPLMSGANVLTF
TGCGCCAGCAGCCAACCCACAGGACAGCCCCTTATGTCGGGGGCCAACGTCCTGACTTTC
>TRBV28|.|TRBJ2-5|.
CASSGLEVQYF
TGTGCCAGCAGCGGGTTAGAGGTCCAGTACTTC
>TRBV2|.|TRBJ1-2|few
CASSEGEYYGYTF
TGTGCCAGCAGTGAAGGTGAATACTATGGCTACACCTTC
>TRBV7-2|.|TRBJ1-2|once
CASSPMMGSYGYTF
TGTGCCAGCAGCCCAATGATGGGGTCCTATGGCTACACCTTC
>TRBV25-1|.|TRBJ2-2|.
CASSHPGNTGELFF
TGTGCCAGCAGTCATCCAGGGAACACCGGGGAGCTGTTTTTT
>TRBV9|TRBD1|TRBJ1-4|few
CASSETGQGEKLFF
TGTGCCAGCAGCGAAACGGGACAGGGTGAAAAACTGTTTTTT
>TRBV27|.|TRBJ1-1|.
CASSLEGRKTEAFF
TGTGCCAGCAGTTTAGAAGGCCGGAAAACAGAAGCTTTCTTT
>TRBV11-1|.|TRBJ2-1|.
CASSLNQGQNEQFF
TGTGCCAGCAGCTTGAACCAGGGCCAGAATGAGCAGTTCTTC
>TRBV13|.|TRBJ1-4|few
CASSLPLSGVEKLFF
TGTGCCAGCAGCCTTCCCCTGTCAGGGGTTGAAAAACTGTTTTTT
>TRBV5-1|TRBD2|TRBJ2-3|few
CASSLPGLADTQYF
TGCGCCAGCAGCCTGCCGGGACTAGCAGATACGCAGTATTTT
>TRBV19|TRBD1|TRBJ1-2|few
CASSIGTGGSYGYTF
TGTGCCAGTAGTATCGGTACAGGGGGCAGCTATGGCTACACCTTC
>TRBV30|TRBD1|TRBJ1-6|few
CAWSVTGGANSPLHF
TGTGCCTGGAGTGTTACAGGGGGCGCTAATTCACCCCTCCACTTT
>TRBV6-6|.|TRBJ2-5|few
CASSYSRGMEETQYF
TGTGCCAGCAGTTACTCGAGGGGGATGGAAGAGACCCAGTACTTC
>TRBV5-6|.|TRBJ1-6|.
CASSSQAGALTLHF
TGTGCCAGCAGTTCCCAAGCGGGGGCCCTCACCCTCCACTTT
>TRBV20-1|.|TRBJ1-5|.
CSAGKNQPQHF
TGCAGTGCTGGAAAGAATCAGCCCCAGCATTTT
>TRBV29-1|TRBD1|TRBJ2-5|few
CSVGTGETQYF
TGCAGCGTGGGGACAGGGGAGACCCAGTACTTC
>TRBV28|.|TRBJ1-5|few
CASNLLKGLQPQHF
TGTGCCAGCAACTTGTTAAAAGGTTTGCAGCCCCAGCATTTT
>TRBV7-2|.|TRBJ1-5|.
CASSLLSGHNQPQHF
TGTGCCAGCAGCTTGCTCTCGGGGCACAATCAGCCCCAGCATTTT
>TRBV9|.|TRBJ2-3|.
CASSEPTPGDTQYF
TGTGCCAGCAGCGAGCCCACCCCAGGAGATACGCAGTATTTT
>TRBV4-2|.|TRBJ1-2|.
CASSQDADGYTF
TGTGCCAGCAGCCAAGATGCCGATGGCTACACCTTC
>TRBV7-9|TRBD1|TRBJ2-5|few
CASSSGQLQETQYF
TGTGCCAGCAGCTCGGGACAGCTACAAGAGACCCAGTACTTC
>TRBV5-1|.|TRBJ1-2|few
CASSLAGRELDSYTF
TGCGCCAGCAGCTTGGCGGGCAGGGAATTGGATAGCTACACCTTC